The 23 T cell receptor beta chains below were found in one sample sequenced in a study of graft-versus-host responses after intestinal transplantation. The authors processed graft tissue to release intraepithelial and lamina propria lymphocytes. The repertoire was sequenced with immunoSEQ multiplex PCR; TCRdb's copy has only in-frame clones and lacks some. In the table there are more than 1,000 clones, approximately 87% of which are singletons. The sample was ileum tissue, taken approximately 110 days after intestinal transplant. These receptor sequences come from a human patient who received an intestinal transplant, so some T cells may come from the graft donor.

The chain is built from TRBV29-1 and TRBJ2-5; D uncertain. The J call could be wrong; TRBJ2-7 is a better fit for the DNA end. CDR3 size: 11 residues. In germline, CDR1 is SQVTM, CDR2 ANQGSEA. CDR3 DNA: TGCAGCGCCGGGCAGAACTACGAGCAGTACTTC. This gives the protein CSAGQNYEQYF.

This clone has just a few counts. The V gene is TRBV6-5, the J gene TRBJ1-2; TRBD1 is a possible D gene (6 bases). Trimming stripped 5 bases from V and 8 bases from J, with 21 bases between. The CDR3 totals 15 residues. The germline CDR1 and CDR2 sequences are MNHEY and SVGAGI. The CDR3 region is CASSPGFQTGGGYTF. The CDR3 nucleotides read TGTGCCAGCAGTCCCGGATTCCAGACAGGCGGCGGCTACACCTTC.

The gene calls are TRBV6-1 and TRBJ1-1, with D perhaps matching TRBD1 (6 bases). Germline-derived CDR1 and CDR2 are MNHNS and SASEGT. The CDR3 loop spans 14 amino acids. V was clipped by 7 bases and J by 1 base, with 13 bases between them. For the CDR3, the DNA is TGTGCCAGCAACTGGGACATCCCGAACACTGAAGCTTTCTTT. Translating it yields CASNWDIPNTEAFF.

The chain employs TRBV28 and TRBJ2-7; D is perhaps TRBD2 (5 bases). Germline assignment: CDR1 MDHEN and CDR2 SYDVKM. This CDR3 is built from 12 residues. With 10 bases removed from V and 2 bases from J, the gap between germline ends came to 12 bases. Here the CDR3 reads CATRGPTYEQYF. The CDR3 DNA sequence: TGTGCCACCCGAGGGCCCACCTACGAGCAGTACTTC. Full variable domain (missing parts from reference TRBV28 and TRBJ2-7): DVKVTQSSRYLVKRTGEKVFLECVQDMDHENMFWYRQDPGLGLRLIYFSYDVKMKEKGDIPEGYSVSREKKERFSLILESASTNQTSMYLCATRGPTYEQYFGPGTRLTVT.

The rearrangement joins TRBV6-5 to TRBJ1-2; D possibly corresponds to TRBD1 (5 bases). CDR3 length: 12 amino acids. V dropped 6 bases and J dropped 7 bases, with 12 bases sitting between them. The germline CDR1 and CDR2 sequences are MNHEY and SVGAGI. CDR3 DNA: TGTGCCAGCAGGCCTCAGGGATTTGGCTACACCTTC. Translated, it gives CASRPQGFGYTF.

The chain carries TRBV7-8 and TRBJ1-4; no clear D. Germline values: CDR1 SGHVS, CDR2 FQNEAQ. The CDR3 has 17 amino acids. Deletions cut 0 bases from V and 1 base from J, with 12 bases between. The CDR3 protein is CASSLAWTKGTNEKLFF. In nucleotides, the CDR3 is TGTGCCAGCAGCTTAGCTTGGACTAAGGGAACTAATGAAAAACTGTTTTTT.

The chain uses TRBV6-6 and TRBJ2-1; 10 bases align to TRBD1. CDR1 is MNHNY, CDR2 SVGAGI, per germline (reference sequence). The CDR3 loop spans 15 amino acids. The V and J ends lost 6 bases and 4 bases, in that order; junction bases with no gene match: 6. CDR3 in amino acids: CASRLGTGEYNEQFF. In DNA, the CDR3 is TGTGCCAGCAGATTAGGGACAGGGGAATACAATGAGCAGTTCTTC.

The J gene is TRBJ1-2, the V gene TRBV23-1, with 7 bases lining up with TRBD1. TRBV23-1 counts as an open reading frame of uncertain function. The CDR3 runs 17 residues. Losses at the gene ends were 2 bases for V and 0 bases for J; bases not matched to a gene: 9. Here the CDR3 DNA reads TGCGCCAGCAGTCAAAGCCGACAGGGCCCTTCTAACTATGGCTACACCTTC. Translation gives CASSQSRQGPSNYGYTF.

With regard to this clone: This sample includes further DNA sequences coding for the same CDR3. The chain recombines TRBV12-5 with TRBJ1-1; possible D gene TRBD1, 6 bases. This CDR3 is built from 13 residues. From germline, CDR1 is LGHNT and CDR2 FRNRAP. V was cut by 5 bases and J by 1 base, with 8 bases left in between. The CDR3 sequence: CASGAGQNTEAFF. The CDR3 DNA sequence: TGTGCTAGTGGTGCGGGACAGAACACTGAAGCTTTCTTT.

The V call is TRBV5-1, the J call TRBJ2-7, with D uncertain. Germline loops: CDR1 SGHRS, CDR2 YFSETQ. V lost 1 base and J 2 bases, leaving 7 bases between the germline ends. There are 13 residues in the CDR3. This CDR3 reads CASSLSRTYEQYF. CDR3 bases: TGCGCCAGCAGCTTGTCTCGGACCTACGAGCAGTACTTC.

The chain is built from TRBV15 and TRBJ2-1, with D possibly TRBD2 on 6 matching bases. Germline V gives CDR1 LNHNV, CDR2 YYDKDF (reference sequence). The CDR3 spans 14 residues. The germline V and J ends were trimmed by 3 bases and 4 bases, with 10 bases remaining between them. This CDR3 is CATSSWGEYNEQFF. The CDR3 coding sequence is TGTGCCACCAGCAGCTGGGGGGAGTACAATGAGCAGTTCTTC.

The chain carries TRBV28 and TRBJ1-2; D not resolved. With 2 bases removed from V and 3 bases from J, the gap between germline ends came to 13 bases. Per the germline V gene, CDR1 is MDHEN and CDR2 is SYDVKM. This CDR3 has 15 amino acids. CDR3 sequence reads: CASSLGPFTDYGYTF. The CDR3 nucleotides are TGTGCCAGCAGTTTAGGGCCCTTTACAGACTATGGCTACACCTTC.

The chain recombines TRBV5-1 with TRBJ1-1, with D unclear. This CDR3 is built from 13 residues. V was pared by 4 bases and J by 2 bases, with 9 bases between. CDR1 is SGHRS, CDR2 YFSETQ, per germline. This CDR3 is CASSELLNTEAFF. The DNA of the CDR3 is TGCGCCAGCAGCGAACTCCTCAACACTGAAGCTTTCTTT.

The chain links TRBV9 to TRBJ1-2, with 7 bases fitting TRBD1. Germline CDR1 is SGDLS and CDR2 is YYNGEE. The length of the CDR3 is 15 residues. Trimming took 0 bases from V and 0 from J; bases not matched to a gene: 2. The DNA of the CDR3 is TGTGCCAGCAGCGTAGTAGACAGGGCTAACTATGGCTACACCTTC. Amino acid sequence: CASSVVDRANYGYTF.

The J gene is TRBJ2-3, the V gene TRBV21-1; TRBD2 reflects the table's D call only, with no check against the DNA. TRBV21-1 is assigned pseudogene status. This CDR3 contains 17 residues. The CDR3 protein is CASSSRGGTRVEDTQYF. The CDR3 region has the DNA TGTGCCAGCAGTTCCCGGGGAGGGACAAGGGTAGAGGATACGCAGTATTTT.

This chain uses TRBV5-1 with TRBJ2-5; 11 nucleotides agree with TRBD2. The better agreement between TRBJ2-7 and the DNA end casts doubt on the J call. Germline CDR1 SGHRS, CDR2 YFSETQ. This CDR3 comprises 15 residues. The CDR3 sequence: CASSLVLAGESEQYF. In DNA, the CDR3 is TGCGCCAGCAGCTTGGTACTAGCGGGAGAGAGCGAGCAGTACTTC.

The DNA for the CDR3 is TGCGCCAGCAGCCCGCAATGGACTAGCGATACAGATACGCAGTATTTT. It encodes CASSPQWTSDTDTQYF. The rearrangement uses TRBV4-1 and TRBJ2-3, with 9 bases lining up with TRBD2. The CDR3 runs to 16 residues. From germline, CDR1 is MGHRA and CDR2 YSYEKL. After removal of 4 bases from V and 3 bases from J, the junction contained 8 bases not matched to a gene.

V gene TRBV10-3 combines with J gene TRBJ2-1; no reliable D call. The CDR3 has 15 amino acids. Trimming pared 3 bases from V and 0 bases from J, leaving 9 bases between. CDR1 is ENHRY, CDR2 SYGVKD, per germline. The CDR3 region has the DNA TGTGCCATCAGTGAAGGGCAAATCTCCTACAATGAGCAGTTCTTC. Its protein is CAISEGQISYNEQFF.

This rearrangement joins TRBV5-1 to TRBJ2-7; TRBD1 matches 7 bases. Unmatched junction bases numbered 6, after V lost 5 bases and J lost 4 bases. The germline gives CDR1 SGHRS, CDR2 YFSETQ. CDR3 length equals 13 residues. The CDR3 bases are TGCGCCAGCAGGACCGGGACAGATTACGAGCAGTACTTC. Protein: CASRTGTDYEQYF.

This clone has a single count. The chain links TRBV11-1 to TRBJ2-1; 9 bases fit TRBD1. The junction had 12 bases not matched to a gene; V was cut back by 6 bases and J by 6 bases. In germline, CDR1 is SGHAT, CDR2 FQDESV (reference sequence). The CDR3 has 16 amino acids. CDR3 region: CASSTAARQGGNEQFF. In DNA form, the CDR3 reads TGTGCCAGCAGTACCGCAGCACGACAGGGGGGCAATGAGCAGTTCTTC.

The rearrangement uses TRBV10-1 and TRBJ2-6; no definite D call. CDR1 WNHNN and CDR2 SYGVQD come from the germline V gene (reference sequence). The V end was cut by 5 bases, the J end by 5 bases, with 25 bases between. The CDR3 spans 19 residues. The CDR3 region has the DNA TGCGCCAGCAGTTGTCCGGCAAGATCGGCACAAAGTCGGGCCAACGTCCTGACTTTC. Amino acids: CASSCPARSAQSRANVLTF.

The genes are TRBV6-6 and TRBJ2-3; a possible D gene is TRBD2 (5 bases). Germline CDR1 is MNHNY and CDR2 is SVGAGI (reference sequence). The CDR3 is 16 residues long. V was shortened by 3 bases and J by 2 bases, with 15 bases between the two germline ends. The CDR3 DNA follows: TGTGCCAGCAGTTATGTTGGAGGAGCCCCCACAGATACGCAGTATTTT. It specifies CASSYVGGAPTDTQYF.

This clone was recorded only once. In nucleotides, the CDR3 is TGTGCCAGCAGATTAGGCAGGGCCCCCTACGAGCAGTACTTC. This codes for CASRLGRAPYEQYF. The V and J genes are TRBV28 and TRBJ2-7; D may be TRBD1 (5 bases). V shed 6 bases and J shed 2 bases, with 14 bases lying between them. Per germline, CDR1 MDHEN and CDR2 SYDVKM. The CDR3 length is 14 residues.